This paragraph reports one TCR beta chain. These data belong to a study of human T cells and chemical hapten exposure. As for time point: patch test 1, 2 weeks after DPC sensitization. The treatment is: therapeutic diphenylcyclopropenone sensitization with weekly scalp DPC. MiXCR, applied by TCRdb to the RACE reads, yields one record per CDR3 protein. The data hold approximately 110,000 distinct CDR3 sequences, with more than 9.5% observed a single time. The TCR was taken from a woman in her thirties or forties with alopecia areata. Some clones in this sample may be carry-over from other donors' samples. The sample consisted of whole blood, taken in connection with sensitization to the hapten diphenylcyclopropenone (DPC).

The CDR3 is CASSYLDVRSRDRALPSYEQYF. CDR3 bases: TGTGCCAGCAGTTACCTGGACGTTCGATCCCGGGACAGGGCGCTACCTTCCTACGAGCAGTACTTC. V is TRBV6-2 or TRBV6-3 and J is TRBJ2-7; 9 bases align to TRBD1. This CDR3 region has 22 residues. Germline loops: CDR1 MNHEY, CDR2 SVGEGT. The ends lost 2 bases at V and 1 base at J; junction bases unmatched: 24.